Listed below are T cell receptor beta chains from one sample, sequenced in a study of T cell responses to AZD1222 COVID-19 vaccine. The method was immunoSEQ multiplex PCR; TCRdb's version includes in-frame clones alone and lacks a portion of them. This sample has roughly 100,000 clones, with 75% to 90% found just once. The sample was peripheral blood, taken on day 0 of AZD1222 vaccination. The receptors originated from an adult in good health. CDR3s include the opening cysteine and the closing phenylalanine or tryptophan. A D gene is named only where the DNA matches it firmly. Some rows mark clone size as missing; the rest say once, few, many or name a class of expanded clone.

NA,NA,TRBV5-1,TRBJ2-7,CASSLRLDYEQYF
NA,NA,TRBV28,TRBJ1-6,CASSLSQQRNSPLHF
TRBD2,NA,TRBV5-6,TRBJ2-3,CASRLAGGGTDTQYF
TRBD2,NA,TRBV28,TRBJ2-2,CASSLGGRVNTGELFF
TRBD1,NA,TRBV5-8,TRBJ1-1,CASRPGGVGTEAFF
NA,NA,TRBV27,TRBJ1-6,CASTSGVGYNSPLHF
NA,NA,TRBV6-5,TRBJ2-5,CASTWLQETQYF
TRBD2,NA,TRBV5-1,TRBJ2-3,CASSSGLAAGTDTQYF
NA,NA,TRBV12-3/TRBV12-4,TRBJ2-1,CASSPGLYNEQFF
NA,few,TRBV4-2,TRBJ2-2,CASSSRLTTNTGELFF
TRBD1,NA,TRBV19,TRBJ1-4,CASSPDRGLSKLFF
NA,NA,TRBV6-5,TRBJ1-1,CASREGHTEAFF
TRBD1,NA,TRBV19,TRBJ1-5,CACKESGQGLLPQPQHF
NA,NA,TRBV11-2,TRBJ1-1,CASSLVGDTTEAFF
NA,NA,TRBV3-1/TRBV3-2,TRBJ2-4,CASSQASLAKNIQYF
TRBD1,NA,TRBV9,TRBJ1-2,CASSVRDSPAMGYTF
TRBD1,NA,TRBV9,TRBJ2-7,CASSVRTGDEQYF
TRBD2,NA,TRBV5-1,TRBJ2-5,CASSLGRGGADFQETQYF
TRBD1,NA,TRBV2,TRBJ1-6,CASSQGAWSPLHF
NA,NA,TRBV10-3,TRBJ2-7,CAISDATSSYEQYF
TRBD2,NA,TRBV11-3,TRBJ2-7,CASSSGGGFEQYF
TRBD1,NA,TRBV5-5,TRBJ1-2,CASSDRTGTYGYTF
NA,NA,TRBV5-1,TRBJ1-4,CASSLARHGANEKLFF
TRBD1,NA,TRBV5-1,TRBJ1-2,CASSLTGTGSNYGYTF
NA,NA,TRBV4-2,TRBJ2-7,CASSQEEGYEQYF
TRBD1,NA,TRBV28,TRBJ1-5,CASSIGGTGSMRDQPQHF
NA,NA,TRBV5-1,TRBJ1-3,CASSLGTSGNTIYF
TRBD1,NA,TRBV6-1,TRBJ1-3,CASSDQGVPGNTIYF